These 22 T cell receptor beta chains originate from one sample sequenced in a study of CD8+ T cells in alopecia areata. RNA was isolated and reverse transcribed to cDNA, the sequencing template. Sequencing used immunoSEQ multiplex PCR; TCRdb keeps in-frame clones, though not all of them. The sample includes approximately 180,000 clones, 59% of them seen just once. The material sequenced was CD4+ T cells sorted from blood, taken at week 0. The receptor source for this set is a human donor with alopecia areata.

The chain links TRBV29-1 to TRBJ2-3; D not resolved. There are 13 residues in the CDR3. The V and J ends lost 4 bases and 4 bases respectively, with 12 bases between them. Per germline, CDR1 SQVTM and CDR2 ANQGSEA. The CDR3 DNA is TGCAGCGTTGTTAAAGTAGGTCCAGATACGCAGTATTTT. Protein product: CSVVKVGPDTQYF.

The rearrangement joins TRBV6-5 to TRBJ2-7, with 9 bases identical to TRBD1. This CDR3 comprises 14 residues. Germline V gene data show CDR1 as MNHEY and CDR2 as SVGAGI. Unmatched junction bases numbered 8, after V lost 6 bases and J lost 5 bases. CDR3 sequence reads: CASREGTGFHEQYF. The CDR3 coding sequence is TGTGCCAGCAGGGAGGGGACAGGGTTCCACGAGCAGTACTTC.

This clone showed up just once. The genes are TRBV29-1 and TRBJ1-2; D is ambiguous. CDR3 length: 14 residues. Trimming took off 2 bases at V and 4 bases at J, with 14 bases between the two ends. Germline-derived CDR1 and CDR2 are SQVTM and ANQGSEA. CDR3 residues: CSVERLLKPYGYTF. The CDR3 nucleotides read TGCAGCGTTGAAAGGCTCCTGAAACCCTATGGCTACACCTTC.

This clone was counted a few times. This rearrangement joins TRBV11-2 to TRBJ2-7; the match to TRBD1 covers 7 bases. The CDR3 is made up of 12 amino acids. The germline CDR1 and CDR2 sequences are SGHAT and FQNNGV. J was trimmed by 5 bases and V by 11 bases; bases with no gene match: 9. The chain's CDR3 is CAGKGARNEQYF. DNA for the CDR3: TGTGCCGGAAAGGGGGCGCGAAACGAGCAGTACTTC.

This clone has more than one count but fewer than ten. The rearrangement joins TRBV30 to TRBJ1-1, with 10 bases lining up with TRBD1. The CDR3 has 16 amino acids. The trim removed 3 bases at V and 0 bases at J, leaving 7 bases unmatched. Germline V gene data show CDR1 as GTSNPN and CDR2 as SVGIG (reference sequence). CDR3 amino acids: CAWRRDRGRMNTEAFF. The DNA for the CDR3 is TGTGCCTGGAGGAGGGACAGGGGTAGGATGAACACTGAAGCTTTCTTT. Supplemented by reference TRBV30 and TRBJ1-1, the full variable domain reads SQTIHQWPATLVQPVGSPLSLECTVEGTSNPNLYWYRQAAGRGLQLLFYSVGIGQISSEVPQNLSASRPQDRQFILSSKKLLLSDSGFYLCAWRRDRGRMNTEAFFGQGTRLTVV.

The genes are TRBV6-6 and TRBJ1-6, with no clear D. V was clipped by 4 bases and J by 8 bases, with 12 bases between them. Germline V gene sequence: CDR1 MNHNY, CDR2 SVGAGI (reference sequence). The length of the CDR3 is 14 residues. Here the CDR3 reads CASSFGRSDSPLHF. The CDR3 coding sequence is TGTGCCAGCAGTTTCGGACGGTCTGATTCACCCCTCCACTTT.

The chain joins TRBV2 to TRBJ1-5; no definite D call. Germline-derived CDR1 and CDR2 are SNHLY and FYNNEI. The V gene lost 2 bases and the J gene lost 7 bases, with 9 bases spanning the gap. The CDR3 extends over 13 amino acids. DNA for the CDR3: TGTGCCAGCAGTGAATTGGGCCGGCAGCCCCAGCATTTT. Protein sequence: CASSELGRQPQHF.

This sequence joins TRBV2 and TRBJ2-7, with D possibly matching TRBD1 (6 bases). Germline CDR1 and CDR2: SNHLY and FYNNEI. The germline V and J ends were trimmed by 4 bases and 3 bases, with 10 bases remaining between them. The CDR3 extends over 13 amino acids. CDR3 region: CASSVDRGYEQYF. DNA of the CDR3: TGTGCCAGCAGTGTGGACAGAGGCTACGAGCAGTACTTC.

The rearrangement uses TRBV5-6 and TRBJ1-1, with D perhaps TRBD1 (6 bases). The CDR3 has 15 residues. CDR1 is SGHDT, CDR2 YYEEEE, per germline. Trimming removed 3 bases at V and 4 bases at J, with 16 bases between. The CDR3 region has the DNA TGTGCCAGCAGCTCGAAGTTGACAGGAGGCACTGAAGCTTTCTTT. Protein product: CASSSKLTGGTEAFF.

This sequence joins TRBV14 and TRBJ1-2; D ambiguous. Trimming cost V 3 bases and J 7 bases, with 9 bases left between them. The germline CDR1 and CDR2 sequences are SGHDN and FVKESK. This CDR3 contains 12 residues. The CDR3 DNA reads TGTGCCAGCAGCCAGATTGCGAGTGGCTACACCTTC. Protein sequence: CASSQIASGYTF.

This clone turned up a few times. This sequence joins TRBV7-9 and TRBJ1-1; TRBD1 matches 7 bases. The CDR3 sequence is 15 residues long. Germline lookup yields CDR1 SEHNR and CDR2 FQNEAQ (reference sequence). V lost 5 bases, J lost 0 bases, and 6 bases stayed unmatched. As DNA, the CDR3 is TGTGCCAGCAGCCCCTACGGGACAGTGAACACTGAAGCTTTCTTT. Its translation is CASSPYGTVNTEAFF.

In this sample, this clone turned up a few times. The chain joins TRBV30 to TRBJ1-2, with 7 bases aligning to TRBD1. The V and J ends lost 3 bases and 7 bases, in that order; junction bases with no gene match: 5. Germline CDR1 and CDR2: GTSNPN and SVGIG (reference sequence). This CDR3 is 12 amino acids long. The DNA for the CDR3 is TGTGCCTGGAGCCTAGGGGACAGTGGCTACACCTTC. This codes for CAWSLGDSGYTF.

This clone was recorded a few times. The genes are TRBV27 and TRBJ2-7; TRBD1 or TRBD2 may be the D gene (6 bases each). V lost 5 bases, J lost 6 bases, and 17 bases lay in between. The germline CDR1 and CDR2 sequences are MNHEY and SMNVEV (reference sequence). This CDR3 has 14 amino acids. The CDR3 here is CASSRGIQGGEQYF. The CDR3 nucleotides read TGTGCCAGCAGTCGGGGGATACAGGGTGGCGAGCAGTACTTC.

This clone was detected a few times. The V and J genes are TRBV29-1 and TRBJ1-1; 8 bases map to TRBD1. There are 13 residues in the CDR3. Unmatched junction bases numbered 8, after V lost 4 bases and J lost 7 bases. Germline lookup yields CDR1 SQVTM and CDR2 ANQGSEA. Written as DNA, the CDR3 is TGCAGCGTTGCGGACAGGGATCCCCTTGAAGCTTTCTTT. Translating it yields CSVADRDPLEAFF.

This clone was seen just once. The chain recombines TRBV7-6 with TRBJ1-5; TRBD1 matches 8 bases. V lost 0 bases, J lost 0 bases, and 7 bases stayed unmatched. In germline, CDR1 is SGHVS, CDR2 FNYEAQ. The CDR3 has 18 residues. As DNA, the CDR3 is TGTGCCAGCAGCTTAGCGGCAGGGGGCACCTATAGCAATCAGCCCCAGCATTTT. Translating gives CASSLAAGGTYSNQPQHF.

The V and J genes are TRBV6-5 and TRBJ1-3; tentatively, D is TRBD1 (5 bases). This CDR3 is built from 16 residues. Deletions cut 0 bases from V and 2 bases from J, with 11 bases between. Germline V gene lookup returns CDR1 MNHEY and CDR2 SVGAGI. In DNA, the CDR3 is TGTGCCAGCAGTTACTCTTGGGGGAGAACTGGAAACACCATATATTTT. It specifies CASSYSWGRTGNTIYF.

This rearrangement joins TRBV29-1 to TRBJ2-3, with a tentative D call TRBD1 (5 bases). The V gene lost 7 bases and the J gene lost 4 bases, with 12 bases spanning the gap. Germline V gives CDR1 SQVTM, CDR2 ANQGSEA. The CDR3 covers 12 residues. CDR3 loop: CSGTLAPDTQYF. The DNA of the CDR3 is TGCAGCGGGACATTGGCTCCAGATACGCAGTATTTT.

DNA for the CDR3: TGCAGCGTCGCTACCGGGTTGGGAAACGCTGAAGCTTTCTTT. As protein: CSVATGLGNAEAFF. The gene calls are TRBV29-1 and TRBJ1-1; D gene uncertain. Trimming shortened V by 6 bases and J by 6 bases, and 20 bases separated the two germline ends. The CDR3 totals 14 residues. Germline V CDR1 and CDR2: SQVTM, ANQGSEA.

This chain uses TRBV4-1 with TRBJ1-4; 7 bases align to TRBD1. V was clipped by 0 bases and J by 8 bases; unmatched bases: 9. The germline CDR1 and CDR2 sequences are MGHRA and YSYEKL. The CDR3 loop spans 16 amino acids. The CDR3 DNA reads as TGCGCCAGCAGCCAAGACTCGGCAGGGGGATACGAAAAACTGTTTTTT. Its translation: CASSQDSAGGYEKLFF.

The chain carries TRBV14 and TRBJ2-5; D may be TRBD1 or TRBD2 (5 bases each). Trimming removed 3 bases at V and 5 bases at J, with 16 bases between. Germline CDR1 and CDR2: SGHDN and FVKESK. This CDR3 spans 15 amino acids. CDR3 region: CASSQGRTERETQYF. The CDR3 DNA reads TGTGCCAGCAGCCAGGGACGGACCGAGAGGGAGACCCAGTACTTC.

The gene calls are TRBV2 and TRBJ2-5; possible D gene TRBD2, 6 bases. V shed 7 bases and J shed 7 bases, with 19 bases lying between them. CDR1 and CDR2 (germline): SNHLY, FYNNEI. The CDR3 is 14 amino acids. DNA of the CDR3: TGTGCCAGCATGCGGGACCACGGCCTGGGGACCCAGTACTTC. This sequence encodes CASMRDHGLGTQYF.

This clone was detected a few times. V gene TRBV7-2 combines with J gene TRBJ1-5, with D unclear. The V gene's germline CDR1 is SGHTA and CDR2 FQGNSA. This CDR3 is built from 13 residues. Trimming removed 1 base from V and 5 bases from J, with 6 bases in between. The CDR3, as DNA: TGTGCCAGCAGCTTAGAAGGAGATCAGCCCCAGCATTTT. Encoded protein: CASSLEGDQPQHF. Filled out from reference TRBV7-2 and TRBJ1-5, the complete variable domain reads GAGVSQSPSNKVTEKGKDVELRCDPISGHTALYWYRQSLGQGLEFLIYFQGNSAPDKSGLPSDRFSAERTGGSVSTLTIQRTQQEDSAVYLCASSLEGDQPQHFGDGTRLSIL.